The clone carrying this T cell receptor (beta chain) was seen many times. The CDR3 is 13 amino acids. Trimming left V 1 base short and J 10 bases short, with 11 bases between. Germline CDR1 LGHDT, CDR2 YNNKEL (reference sequence). This sample stems from a study of T-cell memory formation after mild COVID-19. TCRdb re-called the 5' RACE reads through MiXCR, storing one row per CDR3 protein. The sample has about 190,000 distinct CDR3 sequences, about 27% seen once. Specimen: PBMCs or a T cell subset sorted from them (not recorded which). This receptor was obtained from an adult woman who had mild COVID-19 (a few samples of this study predate the infection). Cell type and time point are not known. This chain links TRBV3-1 with TRBJ2-4, with D unclear. The CDR3 region is CASSQGSRGIQYF. DNA for the CDR3: TGTGCCAGCAGCCAAGGCAGCCGTGGTATTCAGTACTTC.